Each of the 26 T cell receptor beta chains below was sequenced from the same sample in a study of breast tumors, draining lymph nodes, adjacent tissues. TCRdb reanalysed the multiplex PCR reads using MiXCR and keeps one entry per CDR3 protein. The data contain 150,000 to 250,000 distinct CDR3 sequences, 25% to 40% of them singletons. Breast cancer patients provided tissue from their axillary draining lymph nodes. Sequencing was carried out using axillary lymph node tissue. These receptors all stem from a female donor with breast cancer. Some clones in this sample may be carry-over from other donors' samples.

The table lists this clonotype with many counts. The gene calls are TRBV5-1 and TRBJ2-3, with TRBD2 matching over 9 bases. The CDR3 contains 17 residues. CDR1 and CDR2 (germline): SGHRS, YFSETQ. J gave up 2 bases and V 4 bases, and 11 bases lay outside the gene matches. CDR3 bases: TGCGCCAGCAGCACCTTAAATAGCGGGGGTCACACAGATACGCAGTATTTT. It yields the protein CASSTLNSGGHTDTQYF.

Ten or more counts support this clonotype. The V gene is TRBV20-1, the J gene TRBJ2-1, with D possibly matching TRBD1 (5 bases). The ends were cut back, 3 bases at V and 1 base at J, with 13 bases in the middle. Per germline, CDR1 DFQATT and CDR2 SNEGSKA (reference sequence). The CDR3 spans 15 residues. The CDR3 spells CSASIRVNSYNEQFF. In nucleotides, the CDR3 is TGCAGTGCTAGCATCAGGGTGAATTCCTACAATGAGCAGTTCTTC.

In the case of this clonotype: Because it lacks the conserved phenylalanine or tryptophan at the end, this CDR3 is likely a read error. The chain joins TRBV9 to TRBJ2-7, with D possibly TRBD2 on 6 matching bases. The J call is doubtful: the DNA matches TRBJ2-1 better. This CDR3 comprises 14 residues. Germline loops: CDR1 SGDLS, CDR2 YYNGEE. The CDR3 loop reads CASSGGLPGDEQFC. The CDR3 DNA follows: TGTGCCAGCAGCGGGGGACTCCCGGGGGACGAGCAGTTCTGC.

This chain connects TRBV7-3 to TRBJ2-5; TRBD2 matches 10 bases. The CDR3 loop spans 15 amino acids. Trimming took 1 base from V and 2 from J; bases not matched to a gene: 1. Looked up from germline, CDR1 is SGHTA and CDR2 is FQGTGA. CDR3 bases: TGTGCCAGCAGCTTAAAAGCGGGGGGGCAAGAGACCCAGTACTTC. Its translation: CASSLKAGGQETQYF.

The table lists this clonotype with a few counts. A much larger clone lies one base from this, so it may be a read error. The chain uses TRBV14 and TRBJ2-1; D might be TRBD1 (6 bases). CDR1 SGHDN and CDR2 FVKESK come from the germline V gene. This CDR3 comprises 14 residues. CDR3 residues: CASSRGGLMDEQSF. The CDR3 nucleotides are TGTGCCAGCAGCCGAGGGGGTCTTATGGATGAGCAGTCCTTC.

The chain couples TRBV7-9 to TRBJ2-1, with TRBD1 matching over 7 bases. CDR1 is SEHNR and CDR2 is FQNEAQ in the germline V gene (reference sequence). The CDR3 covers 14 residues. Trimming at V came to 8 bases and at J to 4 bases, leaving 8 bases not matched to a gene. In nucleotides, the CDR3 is TGTGCCAGCCATGGGGGACAGAAATACAATGAGCAGTTCTTC. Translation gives CASHGGQKYNEQFF.

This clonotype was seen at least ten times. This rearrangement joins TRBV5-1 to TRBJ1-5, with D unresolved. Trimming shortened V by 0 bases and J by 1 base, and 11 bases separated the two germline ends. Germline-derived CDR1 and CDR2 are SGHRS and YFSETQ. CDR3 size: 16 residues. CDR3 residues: CASSLEPGGSNQPQHF. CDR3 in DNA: TGCGCCAGCAGCTTGGAACCAGGCGGAAGCAATCAGCCCCAGCATTTT.

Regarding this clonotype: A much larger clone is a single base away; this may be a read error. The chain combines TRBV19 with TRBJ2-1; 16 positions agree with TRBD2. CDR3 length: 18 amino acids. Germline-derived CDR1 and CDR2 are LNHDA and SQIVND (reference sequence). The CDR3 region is CASGIGTSGRASYNEQFF. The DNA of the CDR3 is TGTGCCAGTGGTATCGGGACTAGCGGGAGGGCCTCCTACAATGAGCAGTTCTTC.

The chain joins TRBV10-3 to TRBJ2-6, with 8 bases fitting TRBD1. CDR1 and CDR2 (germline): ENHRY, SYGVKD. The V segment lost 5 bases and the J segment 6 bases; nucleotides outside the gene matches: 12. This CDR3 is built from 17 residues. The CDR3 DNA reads TGTGCCATCAGTAACGGGACAGGCCGCCCTGAGGCCAACGTCCTGACTTTC. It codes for CAISNGTGRPEANVLTF.

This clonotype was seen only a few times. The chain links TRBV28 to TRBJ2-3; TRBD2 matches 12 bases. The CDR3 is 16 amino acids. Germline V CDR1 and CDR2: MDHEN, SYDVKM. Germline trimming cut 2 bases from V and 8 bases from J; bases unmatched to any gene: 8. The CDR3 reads CASSLSQLAGGATQYF. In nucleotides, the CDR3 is TGTGCCAGCAGTTTAAGTCAGCTAGCGGGAGGGGCTACGCAGTATTTT.

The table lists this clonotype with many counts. The CDR3 protein is CAWSVDGWAQYF. As DNA, the CDR3 is TGTGCCTGGAGTGTAGACGGGTGGGCCCAGTACTTC. The rearrangement links TRBV30 to TRBJ2-5; D is undetermined. Germline V gene lookup returns CDR1 GTSNPN and CDR2 SVGIG (reference sequence). The V and J ends lost 0 bases and 9 bases respectively, with 11 bases between them. This CDR3 spans 12 amino acids. The full variable domain, with the rest looked up from reference TRBV30 and TRBJ2-5, is SQTIHQWPATLVQPVGSPLSLECTVEGTSNPNLYWYRQAAGRGLQLLFYSVGIGQISSEVPQNLSASRPQDRQFILSSKKLLLSDSGFYLCAWSVDGWAQYFGPGTRLLVL.

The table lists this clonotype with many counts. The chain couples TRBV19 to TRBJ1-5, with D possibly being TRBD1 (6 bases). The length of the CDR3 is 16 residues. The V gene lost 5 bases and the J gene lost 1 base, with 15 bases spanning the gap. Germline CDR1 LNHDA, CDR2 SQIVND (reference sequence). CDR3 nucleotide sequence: TGTGCCAGTAGTGGGCCGGGGGCAAGGAGCAATCAGCCCCAGCATTTT. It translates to CASSGPGARSNQPQHF.

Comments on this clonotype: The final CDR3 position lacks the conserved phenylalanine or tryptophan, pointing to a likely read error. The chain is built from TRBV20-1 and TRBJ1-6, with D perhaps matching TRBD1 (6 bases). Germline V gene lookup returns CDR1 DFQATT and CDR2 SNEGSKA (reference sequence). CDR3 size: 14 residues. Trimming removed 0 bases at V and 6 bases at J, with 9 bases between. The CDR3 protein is CSARDQGSNSPLHL. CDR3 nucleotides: TGCAGTGCTAGAGATCAGGGGTCTAATTCACCCCTCCACCTT.

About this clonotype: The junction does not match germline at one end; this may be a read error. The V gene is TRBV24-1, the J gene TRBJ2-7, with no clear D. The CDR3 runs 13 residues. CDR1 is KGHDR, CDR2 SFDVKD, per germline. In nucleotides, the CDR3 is TGTGCCAGCTCCCCCGGAAGCTCCTACGAGCGGTACTTC. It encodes CASSPGSSYERYF.

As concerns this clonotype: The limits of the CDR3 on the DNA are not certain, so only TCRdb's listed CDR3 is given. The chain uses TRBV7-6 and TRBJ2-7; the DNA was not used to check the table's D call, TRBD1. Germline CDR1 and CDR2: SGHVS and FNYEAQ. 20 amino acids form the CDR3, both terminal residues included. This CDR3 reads CASSFYICSAIRDFFYEQYF.

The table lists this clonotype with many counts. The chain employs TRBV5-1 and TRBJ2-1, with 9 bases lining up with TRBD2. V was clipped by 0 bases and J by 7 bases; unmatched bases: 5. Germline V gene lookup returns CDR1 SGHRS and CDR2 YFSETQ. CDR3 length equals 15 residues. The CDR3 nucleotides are TGCGCCAGCAGCTTGGGTAGCGGGAGCGGAAATGAGCAGTTCTTC. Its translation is CASSLGSGSGNEQFF.

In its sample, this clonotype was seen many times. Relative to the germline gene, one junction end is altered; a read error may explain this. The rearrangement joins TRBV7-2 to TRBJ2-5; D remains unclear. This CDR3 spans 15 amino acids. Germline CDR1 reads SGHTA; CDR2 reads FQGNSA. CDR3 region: CASSLGLSSQETQHF. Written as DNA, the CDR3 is TGTGCCAGCAGCTTAGGTTTAAGTTCCCAAGAGACCCAGCACTTC.

The CDR3 DNA reads as TGTGCCAGCAGGCGGTCGGGGAACACTGAAGCTTTCTTT. Translated, it gives CASRRSGNTEAFF. The rearrangement links TRBV2 to TRBJ1-1; no definite D call. Germline CDR1 is SNHLY and CDR2 is FYNNEI. This CDR3 is built from 13 residues. V was clipped by 6 bases and J by 1 base, with 9 bases between them.

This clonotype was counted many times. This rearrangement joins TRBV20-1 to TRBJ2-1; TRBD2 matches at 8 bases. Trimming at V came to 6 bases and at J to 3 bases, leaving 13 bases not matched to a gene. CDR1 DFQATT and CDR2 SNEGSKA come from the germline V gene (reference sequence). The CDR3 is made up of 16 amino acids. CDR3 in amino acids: CSAKTARGGFYNEQFF. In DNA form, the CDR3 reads TGCAGTGCCAAGACTGCCCGGGGGGGCTTCTACAATGAGCAGTTCTTC.

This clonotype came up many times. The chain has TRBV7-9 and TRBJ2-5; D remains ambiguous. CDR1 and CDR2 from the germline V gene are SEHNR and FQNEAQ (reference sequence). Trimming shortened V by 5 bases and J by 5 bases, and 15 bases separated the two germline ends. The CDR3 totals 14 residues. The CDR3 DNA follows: TGTGCCAGCAGCCGTTCAGGTCTCCGGGAGACCCAGTACTTC. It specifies CASSRSGLRETQYF.

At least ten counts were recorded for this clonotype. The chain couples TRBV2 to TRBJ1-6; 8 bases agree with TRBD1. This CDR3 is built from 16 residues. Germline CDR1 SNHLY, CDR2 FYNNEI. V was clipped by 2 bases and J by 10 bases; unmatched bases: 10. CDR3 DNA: TGTGCCAGCAGTGAACGAAGGACAGGGAATGGCTCACCCCTCCACTTT. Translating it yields CASSERRTGNGSPLHF.

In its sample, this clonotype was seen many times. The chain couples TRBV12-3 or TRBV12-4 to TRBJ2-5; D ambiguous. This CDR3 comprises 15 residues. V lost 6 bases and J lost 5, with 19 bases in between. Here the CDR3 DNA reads TGTGCCAGCAGCCTACGCCGTCGGGTCTGGGAGACCCAGTACTTC. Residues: CASSLRRRVWETQYF.

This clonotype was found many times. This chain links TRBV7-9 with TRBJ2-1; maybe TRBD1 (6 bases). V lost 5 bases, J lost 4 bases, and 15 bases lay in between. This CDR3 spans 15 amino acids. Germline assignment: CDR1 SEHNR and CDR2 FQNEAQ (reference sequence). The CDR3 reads CASSPDRWGYNEQFF. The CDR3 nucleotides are TGTGCCAGCAGCCCCGACAGGTGGGGTTACAATGAGCAGTTCTTC.

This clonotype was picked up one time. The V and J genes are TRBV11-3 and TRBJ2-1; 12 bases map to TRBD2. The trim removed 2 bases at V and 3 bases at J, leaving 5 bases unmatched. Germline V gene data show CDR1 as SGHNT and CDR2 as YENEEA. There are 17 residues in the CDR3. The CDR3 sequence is CASSLLRTSGNYNEQFF. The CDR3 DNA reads TGTGCCAGCAGCTTACTTCGGACTAGCGGGAACTACAATGAGCAGTTCTTC. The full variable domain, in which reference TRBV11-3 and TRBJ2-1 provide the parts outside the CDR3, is EAGVVQSPRYKIIEKKQPVAFWCNPISGHNTLYWYLQNLGQGPELLIRYENEEAVDDSQLPKDRFSAERLKGVDSTLKIQPAELGDSAVYLCASSLLRTSGNYNEQFFGPGTRLTVL.

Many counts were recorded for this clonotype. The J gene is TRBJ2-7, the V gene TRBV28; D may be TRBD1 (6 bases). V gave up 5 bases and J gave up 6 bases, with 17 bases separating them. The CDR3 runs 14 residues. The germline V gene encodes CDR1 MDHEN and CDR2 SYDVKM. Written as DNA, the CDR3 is TGTGCCAGCAGTCCAAGGGGGATGAATCTCGAGCAGTACTTC. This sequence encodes CASSPRGMNLEQYF.

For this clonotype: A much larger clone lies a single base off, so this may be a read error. The CDR3 region has the DNA TGTGCCAGCAGCACCGGGGGGGCCGGGGCAGATACGCAGTGTTTT. Translated, it gives CASSTGGAGADTQCF. The V gene is TRBV5-4, the J gene TRBJ2-3, with 8 bases lining up with TRBD2. The CDR3 length is 15 residues. Germline CDR1 and CDR2: SGHNT and YYREEE (reference sequence).